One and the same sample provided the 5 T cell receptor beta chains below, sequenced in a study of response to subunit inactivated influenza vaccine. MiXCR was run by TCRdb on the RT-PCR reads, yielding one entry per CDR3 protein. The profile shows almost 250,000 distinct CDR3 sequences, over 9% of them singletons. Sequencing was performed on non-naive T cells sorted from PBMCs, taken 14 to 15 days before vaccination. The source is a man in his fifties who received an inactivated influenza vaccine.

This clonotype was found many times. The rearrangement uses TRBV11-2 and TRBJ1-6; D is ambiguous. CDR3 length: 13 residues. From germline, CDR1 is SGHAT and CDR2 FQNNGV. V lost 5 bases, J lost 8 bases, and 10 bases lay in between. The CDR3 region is CASSGAAYSPLHF. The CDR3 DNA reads TGTGCCAGCAGCGGAGCAGCGTATTCACCCCTCCACTTT. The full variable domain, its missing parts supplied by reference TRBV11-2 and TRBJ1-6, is EAGVAQSPRYKIIEKRQSVAFWCNPISGHATLYWYQQILGQGPKLLIQFQNNGVVDDSQLPKDRFSAERLKGVDSTLKIQPAKLEDSAVYLCASSGAAYSPLHFGNGTRLTVT.

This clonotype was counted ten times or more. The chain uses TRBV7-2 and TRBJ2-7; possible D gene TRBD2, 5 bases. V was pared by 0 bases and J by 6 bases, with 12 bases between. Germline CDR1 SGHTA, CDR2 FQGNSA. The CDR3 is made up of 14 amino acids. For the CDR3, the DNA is TGTGCCAGCAGCTTAGCATCGGGGTCGAGCGAGCAGTACTTC. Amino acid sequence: CASSLASGSSEQYF.

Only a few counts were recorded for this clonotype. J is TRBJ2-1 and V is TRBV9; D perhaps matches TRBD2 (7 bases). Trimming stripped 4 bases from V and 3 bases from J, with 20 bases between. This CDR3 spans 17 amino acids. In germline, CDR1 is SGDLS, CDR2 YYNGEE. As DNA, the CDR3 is TGTGCCAGCAGCTATAGTACAGGGAGGGGGGTCTACAATGAGCAGTTCTTC. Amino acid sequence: CASSYSTGRGVYNEQFF.

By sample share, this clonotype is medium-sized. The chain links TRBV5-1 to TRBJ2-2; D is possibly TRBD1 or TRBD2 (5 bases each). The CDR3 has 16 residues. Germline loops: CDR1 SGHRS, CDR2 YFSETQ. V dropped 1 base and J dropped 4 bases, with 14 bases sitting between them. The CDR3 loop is CASSLSVTGGTGELFF. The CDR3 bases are TGCGCCAGCAGCTTGAGCGTTACAGGAGGCACCGGGGAGCTGTTTTTT.

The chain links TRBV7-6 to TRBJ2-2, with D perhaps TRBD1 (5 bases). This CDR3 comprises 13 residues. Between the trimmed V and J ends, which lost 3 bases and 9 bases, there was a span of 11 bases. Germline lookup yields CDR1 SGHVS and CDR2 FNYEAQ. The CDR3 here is CASSLGPGRELFF. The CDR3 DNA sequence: TGTGCCAGCAGCTTGGGCCCAGGGCGGGAGCTGTTTTTT.